Each of the 8 T cell receptor beta chains below was sequenced from the same sample in a study of cytomegalovirus exposure and HLA in healthy donors. Use of 60 Vbeta and 13 Jbeta primers characterized the PCR. The protocol was immunoSEQ multiplex PCR, while the TCRdb copy is restricted to in-frame clones and leaves out a portion. The sample includes over 200,000 clones, around 73% of them seen just once. The sequenced sample consisted of PBMCs. The source is a male donor in good health and CMV-seronegative.

In DNA, the CDR3 is TGTGCCAGCAGTTTAAGGGGGAGGGCCTCCTACGAGCAGTACTTC. The encoded protein is CASSLRGRASYEQYF. The V call is TRBV28, the J call TRBJ2-7, with D tentatively TRBD2 (7 bases). This CDR3 is 15 amino acids long. Between the trimmed V and J ends, which lost 2 bases and 0 bases, there was a span of 11 bases. Per the germline V gene, CDR1 is MDHEN and CDR2 is SYDVKM. Supplemented by reference TRBV28 and TRBJ2-7, the full variable domain reads DVKVTQSSRYLVKRTGEKVFLECVQDMDHENMFWYRQDPGLGLRLIYFSYDVKMKEKGDIPEGYSVSREKKERFSLILESASTNQTSMYLCASSLRGRASYEQYFGPGTRLTVT.

The chain links TRBV19 to TRBJ1-1, with 8 nucleotides matching TRBD1. Germline trimming cut 2 bases from V and 2 bases from J; bases unmatched to any gene: 16. CDR3 size: 19 residues. Germline loops: CDR1 LNHDA, CDR2 SQIVND (reference sequence). The CDR3 spells CASSIRIGQGYILNTEAFF. In DNA, the CDR3 is TGTGCCAGTAGTATACGAATCGGACAGGGTTATATCCTAAACACTGAAGCTTTCTTT. Full variable domain (outside the CDR3, taken from reference TRBV19 and TRBJ1-1): DGGITQSPKYLFRKEGQNVTLSCEQNLNHDAMYWYRQDPGQGLRLIYYSQIVNDFQKGDIAEGYSVSREKKESFPLTVTSAQKNPTAFYLCASSIRIGQGYILNTEAFFGQGTRLTVV.

The chain joins TRBV10-3 to TRBJ2-3; 13 nucleotides line up with TRBD2. V gave up 6 bases and J gave up 1 base; unmatched junction bases: 13. CDR1 is ENHRY, CDR2 SYGVKD, per germline. This CDR3 has 19 residues. The CDR3 here is CAISMPRTSGSGGTDTQYF. The CDR3 bases are TGTGCCATCAGCATGCCCCGGACTAGCGGGAGTGGTGGCACAGATACGCAGTATTTT.

V and J are TRBV19 and TRBJ2-1, with TRBD2 identical over 10 bases. CDR1 and CDR2 (germline): LNHDA, SQIVND (reference sequence). With V trimmed by 1 base and J by 0 bases, 3 bases remained unmatched. The CDR3 sequence is 17 residues long. CDR3 nucleotides: TGTGCCAGTAGTATAGTGAGCGGGAGGGACTCCTACAATGAGCAGTTCTTC. It codes for CASSIVSGRDSYNEQFF.

CDR3 bases: TGTGCCAGCAGCGCGGGATTTCGCCAGGCCACAGATACGCAGTATTTT. This encodes CASSAGFRQATDTQYF. This chain joins TRBV5-5 and TRBJ2-3; D perhaps matches TRBD2 (6 bases). Trimming removed 4 bases at V and 2 bases at J, with 17 bases between. The germline V gene has CDR1 SGHKS and CDR2 YYEKEE (reference sequence). This CDR3 is 16 amino acids long.

Turning to this clone: The same CDR3 also results from other DNA sequences found in this sample. This sequence joins TRBV6-1 and TRBJ1-1; 7 bases align to TRBD1. This CDR3 spans 15 amino acids. Germline V CDR1 and CDR2: MNHNS, SASEGT. After removal of 4 bases from V and 4 bases from J, the junction contained 9 bases not matched to a gene. The CDR3 DNA is TGTGCCAGCAGTGGAGAAACAGGGGTGGCCACTGAAGCTTTCTTT. It codes for CASSGETGVATEAFF.

The chain couples TRBV28 to TRBJ2-7; D perhaps matches TRBD2 (5 bases). V lost 5 bases to trimming and J lost 1 base, with 6 bases between them. The CDR3 has 12 residues. CDR1 and CDR2 from the germline V gene are MDHEN and SYDVKM. The CDR3 is CASSPGSYEQYF. In nucleotides, the CDR3 is TGTGCCAGCAGTCCGGGATCCTACGAGCAGTACTTC.

Comment on this clone: Additional DNA sequences in this sample encode the identical CDR3. This chain joins TRBV6-5 and TRBJ1-1; D is perhaps TRBD1 (5 bases). V lost 7 bases and J lost 5, with 11 bases in between. The CDR3 consists of 12 residues. The germline CDR1 and CDR2 sequences are MNHEY and SVGAGI. The CDR3 DNA reads TGTGCCAGCATATGGGGGGGAACTGAAGCTTTCTTT. Protein sequence: CASIWGGTEAFF.